The next 31 T cell receptor beta chains were all read from a single sample in a study of cytomegalovirus exposure and HLA in healthy donors. The PCR had 60 Vbeta and 13 Jbeta primers. Clones were sequenced by immunoSEQ multiplex PCR, and TCRdb holds only the in-frame ones, with some missing. The table lists approximately 160,000 clones, more than 60% of them singletons. Material: PBMCs. These receptors all stem from a woman in her fifties or sixties in good health and CMV-seropositive.

V gene TRBV7-9 combines with J gene TRBJ2-3, with 15 bases that match TRBD2. CDR3 length: 16 residues. V gave up 0 bases and J gave up 11 bases; unmatched junction bases: 6. Germline V gene data show CDR1 as SEHNR and CDR2 as FQNEAQ (reference sequence). CDR3 sequence reads: CASSLAGLAGGSMQYF. The CDR3 nucleotides are TGTGCCAGCAGCTTAGCGGGACTAGCGGGAGGATCTATGCAGTATTTT.

V gene TRBV6-1 combines with J gene TRBJ2-5; weak D call: TRBD1 (6 bases). The CDR3 covers 15 residues. Between the trimmed V and J ends, which lost 8 bases and 2 bases, there was a span of 18 bases. CDR1 MNHNS and CDR2 SASEGT come from the germline V gene. The CDR3 region is CASARGWQGQETQYF. The CDR3 nucleotides read TGTGCCAGCGCCCGAGGCTGGCAGGGGCAAGAGACCCAGTACTTC.

This chain joins TRBV7-3 and TRBJ2-5; TRBD2 might be the D (6 bases). CDR1 and CDR2 from the germline V gene are SGHTA and FQGTGA. V lost 3 bases and J lost 1, with 9 bases in between. The CDR3 totals 14 residues. This CDR3 reads CASSFAGTQETQYF. The CDR3 bases are TGTGCCAGCAGCTTTGCGGGGACCCAAGAGACCCAGTACTTC.

The V gene is TRBV7-8, the J gene TRBJ2-1; 12 positions match TRBD2. V shed 4 bases and J 8 bases; nucleotides not matched to a gene: 9. Germline values: CDR1 SGHVS, CDR2 FQNEAQ. The CDR3 length is 16 residues. In DNA, the CDR3 is TGTGCCAGCAGCTCAAGACTAGCGGGAGTGAAGGATGAGCAGTTCTTC. Protein sequence: CASSSRLAGVKDEQFF.

The V gene is TRBV5-5, the J gene TRBJ1-6; perhaps TRBD1 as D (6 bases). CDR3 length: 14 residues. Germline V lookup: CDR1 SGHKS, CDR2 YYEKEE (reference sequence). The V gene lost 2 bases and the J gene lost 15 bases, with 18 bases spanning the gap. As DNA, the CDR3 is TGTGCCAGCAGCTTAGGCCCCATTGGGACATACCTCCACTTT. Protein sequence: CASSLGPIGTYLHF.

CDR3 DNA: TGTGCCAGCAGCTTAGCGGGCTCGGGAAACACCATATATTTT. It encodes CASSLAGSGNTIYF. The chain recombines TRBV7-2 with TRBJ1-3; no reliable D call. Germline V gene data show CDR1 as SGHTA and CDR2 as FQGNSA. Trimming cost V 0 bases and J 4 bases, with 7 bases left between them. This CDR3 has 14 residues.

This chain connects TRBV6-5 to TRBJ1-3; the match to TRBD1 covers 7 bases. Germline V gene data show CDR1 as MNHEY and CDR2 as SVGAGI. V trimming: 8 bases; J trimming: 2 bases; junction bases outside the gene matches: 9. This CDR3 is built from 15 residues. The CDR3 coding sequence is TGTGCCAGCCGCCCGGGAGGGACAGCTGGAAACACCATATATTTT. It yields the protein CASRPGGTAGNTIYF.

This chain links TRBV2 with TRBJ1-1; D call uncertain. The length of the CDR3 is 13 residues. Germline V lookup: CDR1 SNHLY, CDR2 FYNNEI. V shed 1 base and J shed 12 bases, with 15 bases lying between them. The CDR3 nucleotides read TGTGCCAGCAGTGAAGAGGGCCGAGGGAGGACTTTCTTT. Its translation: CASSEEGRGRTFF. The entire variable domain, with the rest obtained from reference TRBV2 and TRBJ1-1, is as follows: EPEVTQTPSHQVTQMGQEVILRCVPISNHLYFYWYRQILGQKVEFLVSFYNNEISEKSEIFDDQFSVERPDGSNFTLKIRSTKLEDSAMYFCASSEEGRGRTFFGQGTRLTVV.

This rearrangement joins TRBV18 to TRBJ2-7, with 11 bases identical to TRBD1. The ends lost 3 bases at V and 5 bases at J; junction bases unmatched: 9. CDR1 is KGHSH and CDR2 is LQKENI in the germline V gene. This CDR3 region has 16 residues. DNA for the CDR3: TGTGCCAGCTCACCTTTGGCCGGACAGGGGGCGGACGAGCAGTACTTC. Its translation: CASSPLAGQGADEQYF.

J is TRBJ1-2 and V is TRBV27; D is ambiguous. The CDR3 contains 13 residues. Germline V gene data show CDR1 as MNHEY and CDR2 as SMNVEV (reference sequence). V gave up 1 base and J gave up 5 bases, with 8 bases separating them. CDR3 amino acids: CASSLYGKYGYTF. The CDR3 bases are TGTGCCAGCAGTTTATACGGGAAATATGGCTACACCTTC.

The chain combines TRBV28 with TRBJ1-5; TRBD1 agrees at 11 bases. The CDR3 runs to 18 residues. From germline, CDR1 is MDHEN and CDR2 SYDVKM. With 3 bases clipped from V and 4 bases from J, the junction kept 11 bases outside the gene matches. The CDR3 sequence is CASSLAFGTGGSNQPQHF. DNA for the CDR3: TGTGCCAGCAGTTTGGCTTTCGGGACAGGGGGTTCTAATCAGCCCCAGCATTTT.

This clone was counted once. The chain recombines TRBV4-1 with TRBJ1-1; D perhaps matches TRBD1 (6 bases). Germline V gene lookup returns CDR1 MGHRA and CDR2 YSYEKL. The CDR3 is made up of 14 amino acids. Deletions cut 11 bases from V and 0 bases from J, with 16 bases between. CDR3 sequence (DNA): TGCGCCTGGGGGGGCAGCCATATGAACACTGAAGCTTTCTTT. Protein product: CAWGGSHMNTEAFF.

V gene TRBV23-1 combines with J gene TRBJ1-4; D gene unclear. TRBV23-1 is an ORF; its function is uncertain. The CDR3 runs to 13 residues. The V end lost 9 bases, the J end lost 0 bases, and 8 bases lay between the germline ends. Here the CDR3 reads CARVEATNEKLFF. CDR3 nucleotide sequence: TGCGCCAGGGTGGAGGCAACTAATGAAAAACTGTTTTTT.

About this clone itself: This CDR3 fails to terminate in the conserved phenylalanine or tryptophan, so it likely reflects a read error. The rearrangement links TRBV27 to TRBJ2-7; tentatively, D is TRBD1 (5 bases). CDR3 length: 15 amino acids. Germline lookup yields CDR1 MNHEY and CDR2 SMNVEV (reference sequence). V lost 5 bases and J 1 base, leaving 15 bases between the germline ends. The CDR3 DNA reads TGTGCCAGCAGTAGGAAACAGGATTTATCCTACGAGCAGTACCTC. It codes for CASSRKQDLSYEQYL.

In this sample, this clone turned up a few times. For the CDR3, the DNA is TGTGCCAGCAGCCCACGCCAGGTGGATTATGGCTACACCTTC. Amino acid sequence: CASSPRQVDYGYTF. This chain connects TRBV5-6 to TRBJ1-2; D remains ambiguous. The CDR3 has 14 amino acids. The V gene's germline CDR1 is SGHDT and CDR2 YYEEEE. Trimming pared 4 bases from V and 5 bases from J, leaving 15 bases between.

CDR3 in amino acids: CASSSGLASTYEQYF. CDR3 sequence (DNA): TGTGCCAGTTCCTCTGGACTAGCGTCTACCTACGAGCAGTACTTC. The chain links TRBV4-2 to TRBJ2-7, with 9 positions matching TRBD2. Losses at the gene ends were 9 bases for V and 2 bases for J; bases not matched to a gene: 11. This CDR3 spans 15 amino acids. Germline loops: CDR1 LGHNA, CDR2 YNFKEQ.

J is TRBJ2-7 and V is TRBV25-1; 7 nucleotides match TRBD1. This CDR3 is built from 15 residues. V was pared by 4 bases and J by 2 bases, with 8 bases of the junction left unmatched. The germline V gene has CDR1 MGHDK and CDR2 SYGVNS. CDR3 bases: TGTGCCAGCAGTGGCAACGACAGGGATACCTACGAGCAGTACTTC. Translating gives CASSGNDRDTYEQYF.

V usage is TRBV11-2 and J usage is TRBJ2-2; no clear D. V gave up 0 bases and J gave up 0 bases, with 5 bases separating them. Looked up from germline, CDR1 is SGHAT and CDR2 is FQNNGV. This CDR3 has 15 residues. The CDR3 DNA is TGTGCCAGCAGCTTAGATCGGTCGAACACCGGGGAGCTGTTTTTT. This sequence encodes CASSLDRSNTGELFF.

The V and J genes are TRBV2 and TRBJ2-3; 10 bases fit TRBD2. The germline V gene has CDR1 SNHLY and CDR2 FYNNEI. V shed 10 bases, J shed 6 bases, and the junction held 4 bases outside the gene matches. The CDR3 is made up of 12 amino acids. CDR3 sequence (DNA): TGTGCCACCGGGACTAGCGAGGATACGCAGTATTTT. Its protein product is CATGTSEDTQYF.

This clone was counted between two and nine times. The V gene is TRBV11-1, the J gene TRBJ1-3; unclear D gene. The length of the CDR3 is 18 residues. Germline CDR1 is SGHAT and CDR2 is FQDESV (reference sequence). V lost 5 bases and J 0 bases, leaving 20 bases between the germline ends. The CDR3 is CASSPANWEANSGNTIYF. The CDR3 region has the DNA TGTGCCAGCAGCCCTGCGAATTGGGAGGCGAACTCTGGAAACACCATATATTTT. Combining the CDR3 with reference TRBV11-1 and TRBJ1-3 gives the whole variable domain EAEVAQSPRYKITEKSQAVAFWCDPISGHATLYWYRQILGQGPELLVQFQDESVVDDSQLPKDRFSAERLKGVDSTLKIQPAELGDSAMYLCASSPANWEANSGNTIYFGEGSWLTVV.

This clone was counted between two and nine times. The chain carries TRBV5-4 and TRBJ2-2; D might be TRBD2 (5 bases). Germline V CDR1 and CDR2: SGHNT, YYREEE (reference sequence). Trimming cost V 3 bases and J 0 bases, with 9 bases left between them. The CDR3 contains 15 residues. The CDR3 region is CASSSEVANTGELFF. The DNA of the CDR3 is TGTGCCAGCAGCTCGGAGGTGGCGAACACCGGGGAGCTGTTTTTT.

This chain uses TRBV28 with TRBJ2-2, with a weak D call TRBD2 (6 bases). Trimming shortened V by 6 bases and J by 6 bases, and 17 bases separated the two germline ends. Germline CDR1 MDHEN, CDR2 SYDVKM. CDR3 length: 15 amino acids. The CDR3 nucleotides read TGTGCCAGCAGCACCTCCGGGGGAGTCCCCGGGGAGCTGTTTTTT. This gives the protein CASSTSGGVPGELFF.

The J gene is TRBJ1-1, the V gene TRBV18, with 7 positions matching TRBD1. V lost 5 bases and J lost 1; bases outside the gene matches: 4. This CDR3 has 14 amino acids. Germline V gene data show CDR1 as KGHSH and CDR2 as LQKENI. The CDR3: CASSFAGGNTEAFF. Here the CDR3 DNA reads TGTGCCAGCTCATTCGCAGGGGGGAACACTGAAGCTTTCTTT.

The chain couples TRBV29-1 to TRBJ2-3; TRBD2 agrees at 11 bases. This CDR3 spans 14 amino acids. From germline, CDR1 is SQVTM and CDR2 ANQGSEA. V trimming: 6 bases; J trimming: 2 bases; junction bases outside the gene matches: 4. CDR3 protein: CSVTSGGATDTQYF. As DNA, the CDR3 is TGCAGCGTCACTAGCGGGGGAGCCACAGATACGCAGTATTTT.

J is TRBJ2-1 and V is TRBV30, with TRBD2 matching over 11 bases. J gave up 8 bases and V 8 bases, and 8 bases lay outside the gene matches. The germline V gene has CDR1 GTSNPN and CDR2 SVGIG (reference sequence). CDR3 length: 13 residues. DNA for the CDR3: TGTGCCGGGACTAGCGGAGTTTGGGATGAGCAGTTCTTC. It is translated as CAGTSGVWDEQFF.

The rearrangement joins TRBV5-4 to TRBJ2-3; D is unresolved. CDR1 is SGHNT and CDR2 is YYREEE in the germline V gene (reference sequence). Deletions cut 2 bases from V and 1 base from J, with 5 bases between. The CDR3 is made up of 13 amino acids. The CDR3 coding sequence is TGTGCCAGCAGCTTCCCTGGCACAGATACGCAGTATTTT. It yields the protein CASSFPGTDTQYF.

The rearrangement links TRBV14 to TRBJ2-7, with TRBD1 identical over 7 bases. Germline values: CDR1 SGHDN, CDR2 FVKESK. V was pared by 1 base and J by 2 bases, with 5 bases of the junction left unmatched. The CDR3 extends over 15 amino acids. The CDR3 is CASSQAGTVAYEQYF. CDR3 nucleotide sequence: TGTGCCAGCAGCCAAGCCGGGACAGTCGCCTACGAGCAGTACTTC.

The chain recombines TRBV5-1 with TRBJ1-2, with a tentative D call TRBD1 (6 bases). V shed 7 bases and J shed 2 bases, with 15 bases lying between them. The CDR3 consists of 14 residues. CDR1 SGHRS and CDR2 YFSETQ come from the germline V gene. The CDR3 reads CASATDRPNYGYTF. The CDR3, as DNA: TGCGCCAGCGCCACGGACAGACCGAACTATGGCTACACCTTC.

With respect to this clone: Other nucleotide sequences in the sample specify the same CDR3. The rearrangement links TRBV7-9 to TRBJ2-7; TRBD1 matches at 11 bases. Looked up from germline, CDR1 is SEHNR and CDR2 is FQNEAQ (reference sequence). CDR3 size: 14 residues. V lost 5 bases to trimming and J lost 3 bases; unmatched junction nucleotides: 3. The CDR3 DNA reads TGTGCCAGCAGCCCTGGGACAGGGGGCTACGAGCAGTACTTC. Translation: CASSPGTGGYEQYF.

The V and J genes are TRBV7-8 and TRBJ2-4; 8 positions agree with TRBD1. V lost 8 bases and J lost 6; bases outside the gene matches: 3. The CDR3 loop spans 12 amino acids. The V gene's germline CDR1 is SGHVS and CDR2 FQNEAQ. CDR3 sequence reads: CASGDRLNIQYF. The CDR3, as DNA: TGTGCCAGCGGGGACAGGCTAAACATTCAGTACTTC.

The DNA of the CDR3 is TGTGCCAGCAGTGCCCAGCGGGTCAGACCAGGAGAGACCCAGTACTTC. This codes for CASSAQRVRPGETQYF. The chain joins TRBV2 to TRBJ2-5; possibly TRBD2 for D (6 bases). Deletions cut 4 bases from V and 4 bases from J, with 19 bases between. The CDR3 runs 16 residues. Germline V gene lookup returns CDR1 SNHLY and CDR2 FYNNEI.